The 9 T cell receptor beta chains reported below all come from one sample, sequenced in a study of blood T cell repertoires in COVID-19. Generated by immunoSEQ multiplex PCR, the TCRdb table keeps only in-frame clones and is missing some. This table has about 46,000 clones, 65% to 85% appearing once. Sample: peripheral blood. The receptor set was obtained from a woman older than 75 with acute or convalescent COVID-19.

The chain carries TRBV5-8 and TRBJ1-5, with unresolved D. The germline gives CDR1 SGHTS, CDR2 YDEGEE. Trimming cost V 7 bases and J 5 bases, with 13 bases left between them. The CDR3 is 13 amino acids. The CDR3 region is CASETSRYQPQHF. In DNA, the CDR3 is TGTGCCAGCGAGACAAGCAGATATCAGCCCCAGCATTTT.

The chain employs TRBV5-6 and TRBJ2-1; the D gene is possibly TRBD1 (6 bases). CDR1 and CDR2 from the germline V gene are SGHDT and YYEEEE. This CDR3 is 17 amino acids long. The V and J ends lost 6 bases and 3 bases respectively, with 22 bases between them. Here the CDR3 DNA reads TGTGCCAGCAACCTGAACCCCGCCAGGGGATACTACAATGAGCAGTTCTTC. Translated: CASNLNPARGYYNEQFF.

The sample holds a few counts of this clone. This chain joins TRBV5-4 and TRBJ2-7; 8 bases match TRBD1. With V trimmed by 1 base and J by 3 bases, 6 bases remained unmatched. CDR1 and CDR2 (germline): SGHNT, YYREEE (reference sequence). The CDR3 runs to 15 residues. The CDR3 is CASSLWGTGDYEQYF. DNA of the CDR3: TGTGCCAGCAGCTTGTGGGGGACAGGCGACTACGAGCAGTACTTC.

DNA of the CDR3: TGTGCCAGCAGTGAAGATCAACATAGCAATCAGCCCCAGCATTTT. This sequence encodes CASSEDQHSNQPQHF. The J gene is TRBJ1-5, the V gene TRBV2; D is unclear. This CDR3 has 15 amino acids. Trimming removed 1 base at V and 0 bases at J, with 7 bases between. Germline V gene lookup returns CDR1 SNHLY and CDR2 FYNNEI.

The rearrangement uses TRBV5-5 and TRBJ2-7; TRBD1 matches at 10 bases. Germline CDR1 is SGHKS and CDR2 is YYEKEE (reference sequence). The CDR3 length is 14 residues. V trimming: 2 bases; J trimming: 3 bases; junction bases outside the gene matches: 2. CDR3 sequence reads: CASSFRTGGYEQYF. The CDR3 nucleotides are TGTGCCAGCAGCTTCCGGACAGGGGGCTACGAGCAGTACTTC.

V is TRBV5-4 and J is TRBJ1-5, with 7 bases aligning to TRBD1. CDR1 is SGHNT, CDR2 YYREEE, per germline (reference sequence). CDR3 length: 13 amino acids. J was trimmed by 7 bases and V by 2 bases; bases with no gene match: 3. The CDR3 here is CASSFGTEQPQHF. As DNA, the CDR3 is TGTGCCAGCAGCTTTGGGACAGAGCAGCCCCAGCATTTT. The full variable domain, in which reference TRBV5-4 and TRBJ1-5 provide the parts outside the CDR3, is ETGVTQSPTHLIKTRGQQVTLRCSSQSGHNTVSWYQQALGQGPQFIFQYYREEENGRGNFPPRFSGLQFPNYSSELNVNALELDDSALYLCASSFGTEQPQHFGDGTRLSIL.

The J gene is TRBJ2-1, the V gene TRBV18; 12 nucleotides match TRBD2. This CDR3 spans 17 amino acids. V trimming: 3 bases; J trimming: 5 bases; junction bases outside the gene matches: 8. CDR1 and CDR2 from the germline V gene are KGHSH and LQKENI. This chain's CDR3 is CASSPKTSGGLNNEQFF. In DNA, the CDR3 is TGTGCCAGCTCACCTAAGACTAGCGGGGGACTAAACAATGAGCAGTTCTTC.

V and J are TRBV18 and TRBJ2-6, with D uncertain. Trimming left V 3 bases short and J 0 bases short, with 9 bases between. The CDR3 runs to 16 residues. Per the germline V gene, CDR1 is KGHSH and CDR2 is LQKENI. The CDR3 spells CASSPLEDSGANVLTF. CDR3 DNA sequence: TGTGCCAGCTCACCCCTCGAGGACTCTGGGGCCAACGTCCTGACTTTC. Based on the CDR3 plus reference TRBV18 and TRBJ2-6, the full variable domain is NAGVMQNPRHLVRRRGQEARLRCSPMKGHSHVYWYRQLPEEGLKFMVYLQKENIIDESGMPKERFSAEFPKEGPSILRIQQVVRGDSAAYFCASSPLEDSGANVLTFGAGSRLTVL.

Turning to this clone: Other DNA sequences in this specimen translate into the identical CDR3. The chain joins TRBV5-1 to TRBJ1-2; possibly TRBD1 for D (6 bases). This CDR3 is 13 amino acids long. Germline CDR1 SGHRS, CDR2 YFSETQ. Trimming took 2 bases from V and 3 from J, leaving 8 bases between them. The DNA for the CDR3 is TGCGCCAGCAGCTTACAGGGAGACTATGGCTACACCTTC. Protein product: CASSLQGDYGYTF.